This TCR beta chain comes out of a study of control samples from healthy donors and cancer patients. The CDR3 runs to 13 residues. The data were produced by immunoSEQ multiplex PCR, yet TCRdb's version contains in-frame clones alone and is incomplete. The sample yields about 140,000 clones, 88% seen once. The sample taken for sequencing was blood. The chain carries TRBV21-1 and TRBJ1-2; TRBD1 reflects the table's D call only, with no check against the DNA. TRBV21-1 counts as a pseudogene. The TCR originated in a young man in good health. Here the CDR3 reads CASSRQGLYGYTF. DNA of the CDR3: TGTGCCAGCAGCAGACAGGGACTCTATGGCTACACCTTC.